This section outlines one T cell receptor beta chain sequence together with its context. Its antigen target is currently unknown. No base quality information exists; no much larger clone differs at one position. The sample comes from a study of cytomegalovirus exposure and HLA in healthy donors (dated by TCRdb to about 2017). Some background on the complete study: According to an earlier analysis of around 600 of the donors, 200 million or so T cells yielded roughly 110 million unique TCR beta sequences and around 280 Gb of sequence data. A handful of DR-DQ haplotypes were handled as single units for association and clustering because linkage in the cohort was strong. Typing coverage differed by locus: A, B, C, DRB1 and DQB1 were typed in about 620-630 donors, DQA1 in 522, DPA1 in 600 to 610, and DPB1 in 472. In the later analysis, no new phenotypic data were used to find candidate immune exposures; instead, reliance was placed on TCR beta sequences and their occurrence across donors. Genome-wide SNP genotypes for about 60% of the roughly 700 donors were used in a later genetic analysis, which treated that subset as a discovery cohort. Every discovery cohort repertoire had been produced on one sequencing platform. An early release that covered some 630 HLA-typed donors contained approximately 300 gigabases of sequencing data and 75 million to 100 million unique TCR sequences. The T cell repertoires of some 670 subjects were profiled by immunosequencing and related to cytomegalovirus serostatus. To predict cytomegalovirus infection status, the study brought together high-throughput TCR immunosequencing, statistical association of individual TCRs with disease status, and machine learning. Among a few hundred genotyped donors of the cohort, an average of approximately 230,000 unique TCR beta nucleotide sequences were sequenced per donor, roughly 18% of them non-productive. A later analysis re-analyzed previously published TCR beta repertoires from roughly 630 donors and added high-resolution HLA genotyping to study TCR occurrence patterns. Both class I and class II loci were covered by HLA typing, at four-digit resolution. Donor age, sex, ethnicity and CMV serostatus were compiled alongside the repertoire data. The genetic ancestry cluster associated with self-reported Caucasian donors included about four fifths of the 398 genotyped donors. A separate validation cohort of over a hundred different subjects was used in addition to the roughly 640-subject first cohort. The study was designed to test whether signatures of past pathogen exposure could be identified by cataloging public T cell receptors. In an earlier analysis of about 590 of the donors, high-throughput TCR beta sequencing was used to judge whether each TCR beta V gene segment behaved as functional or pseudogenic.

The investigation overall reported the following: The study gave a list of about 150 TCR beta chains associated with cytomegalovirus. In an earlier analysis of some 640 of the donors, most TCR beta V segments were observed in productive rearrangements about 87% or about 30% of the time, broadly matching IMGT annotations. The classifier was reported to diagnose cytomegalovirus status with high specificity and sensitivity in both the original and validation cohorts. Some IMGT-functional V segments, including TRBV6-2 and TRBV6-3, could not be told apart with the 87-base-pair reads, so those segments were excluded. CMV serostatus was the only immune exposure information available for the cohort. The presence/absence analyses assumed that sequencing depth was roughly uniform across donors, and that assumption may not be true. At a false discovery rate of 0.05, a later analysis linked roughly 17,000 TCR beta sequences to specific HLA alleles. In a later genetic analysis, fewer N-insertions in productive TCRs were reported among donors in an Asian-associated ancestry cluster than the roughly 640-donor mean. An association between a missense DCLRE1C variant and V-gene and J-gene trimming of TCR beta chains was found in a later genetic analysis and replicated in an independent cohort. A cluster of highly shared sequence variants was judged likely to be a technical artifact of the sequencing pipeline. In a later analysis, TCR association rates were found to vary across HLA loci, with the most associated TCRs seen for DRB1 alleles and the fewest for HLA-C alleles. A few of the identified cytomegalovirus-associated TCR beta chains were confirmed in vitro to be specific for cytomegalovirus antigens. Linkage disequilibrium might explain the correlated functional status among segregating V segments, but an unknown experimental factor could not be ruled out. Because some donors lacked HLA typing at each locus, the association tests relied only on the typed subset. In this cohort, only TCR beta chains were sequenced, and detectable features were limited by the absence of alpha or paired-chain data. In a later analysis, HLA-associated TCR beta chains showed more clonal expansion and lower generation probabilities than non-associated chains that were equally common. According to the authors, the approach could potentially be generalized to other disease states and immunological phenotypes. A later analysis found that most CMV-associated TCR beta chains appeared HLA-restricted, with HLA associations seemingly driven largely by CMV exposure. When HLA alleles, especially DR and DQ, strongly co-occurred, TCR associations were difficult to assign to individual alleles. A further reported finding was that TCR beta sequences accurately predicted the HLA-A and HLA-B alleles for most subjects in the first cohort. Most TCR sequences were observed very rarely across donors, whereas some public TCRs were present in many individuals. Several of the top co-occurrence clusters appeared to be linked to parvovirus B19, influenza, CMV and Epstein-Barr virus, according to a later analysis. Some 15 rarely observed V segments, including chromosome 9 orphons, were excluded from the earlier analysis of about 600 of the donors because counts were too low.

Libraries came from the immunoSEQ multiplex PCR assay. The multiplex PCR relied on a mix of 60 forward primers for TCR Vbeta segments and 13 reverse primers for TCR Jbeta segments. A multiplex PCR assay on genomic DNA amplified the CDR3 region of rearranged TCR beta genes. The Illumina HiSeq System was used to sequence the amplified TCR beta libraries as 87-base-pair reads. From the authors' description of their analysis: Across the 670 or so repertoires, a later analysis counted approximately 75 million unique TCR beta chains, around 11 million of which were shared by at least two donors. Raw reads were error-corrected and collapsed into unique sequences with a nearest-neighbor algorithm that merged closely related sequences to remove PCR and sequencing errors. CDR3 sequences were aligned to IMGT reference sequences to assign V, D and J gene segments. For a sequence to be retained, at least a six-nucleotide match to both a V gene segment and a J gene segment was required. Rearrangements were classified as productive when the CDR3 lacked stop codons and remained in frame with V and J, and all other rearrangements were classified as non-productive. CDR3 was defined by IMGT convention, running from the second conserved V-encoded cysteine to the conserved J-encoded phenylalanine. The earlier analysis of about 610 of the donors excluded sequences that lacked an unambiguous match to a single V gene segment. In an earlier analysis of more than 500 of the donors, a V segment was called functional when productive rearrangements were above 56.7%, and segregating when the standard deviation between donors exceeded 5%. A statistical classification framework was built for diagnosing cytomegalovirus status from the catalog of TCR beta chain sequences. In a later analysis, TCR nucleotide sequences were compared against IMGT/GENE-DB human TR gene sequences so that V and J genes could be assigned. Using the TCRdist pipeline, a later analysis assigned CDR3 sequences along with most-parsimonious VDJ recombination scenarios. In a later analysis, each TCR beta chain was defined by its CDR3 amino acid sequence together with its V-gene family, and reads without a unique V-gene family were excluded. In a later analysis, approximately 640 highly shared, low-generation-probability nucleotide sequences were removed to address suspected cross-contamination and a sequencing artifact. For each public chain, a later analysis derived a clonal expansion index from normalized ranks of inferred template counts within each repertoire. Generation probabilities in a later analysis came from a VDJ recombination model fitted to out-of-frame rearrangements, and those results were checked against IGoR. Hypergeometric tests were used in a later analysis to score TCR-TCR, TCR-HLA and TCR-CMV co-occurrence, with a repertoire-size bias correction applied to the TCR pairs. False discovery rates were estimated in a later analysis by permuting HLA or CMV assignments 20 times. In a later analysis, co-occurring TCRs were grouped with DBSCAN, and TCRdist sequence similarity was added when clustering was performed within HLA-allele-positive subsets. Co-occurrence clustering excluded repertoires with fewer than 30,000 or more than 120,000 public chains, plus five with anomalous nucleotide sharing. TCRdb took over this immuneACCESS table, retaining in-frame rearrangements with V and J assigned. Such tables are incomplete; in checked studies, under half of the missing clones stem from an unresolved V gene, and the remainder is unexplained. V, J and clone size are those of that table, while D and trimming were read from the DNA. The sample has more than 95,000 clones on record, approximately 72% of them singletons. The top ten clonotypes cover under 1.5% of the sample.

The cohort comprised 666 healthy bone marrow donors. Cohort members were all nominally healthy when sampled, although unrecorded immune exposures were likely present. The donor was CMV seronegative and was included in the group of 352 seronegative cohort members. A peripheral blood sample was provided by each donor, and peripheral blood mononuclear cells were used for TCR beta sequencing. Genomic DNA was extracted from the blood cell samples with the Qiagen DNeasy Blood Extraction Kit. The CDR3 numbers 15 residues from cysteine through phenylalanine. Of the read, only the CDR3 DNA is kept; its 45 bases are in frame from base 1. For this chain, trimming is 4 bases at the V end and 9 bases at the J end, and the number of junction bases without a gene match is 9. Sequences MNHEY (CDR1) and SVGAGI (CDR2) are obtained from the germline V gene.

The chain couples TRBV6-5 to TRBJ1-6, with 7 bases in between that match TRBD1. The sample taken for sequencing was PBMCs. The receptor's source is a man younger than 45 in good health and CMV-seronegative. The DNA is TGTGCCAGCAGTTGGATGACAGGGATTAGTTCACCCCTCCACTTT. Its protein is CASSWMTGISSPLHF.